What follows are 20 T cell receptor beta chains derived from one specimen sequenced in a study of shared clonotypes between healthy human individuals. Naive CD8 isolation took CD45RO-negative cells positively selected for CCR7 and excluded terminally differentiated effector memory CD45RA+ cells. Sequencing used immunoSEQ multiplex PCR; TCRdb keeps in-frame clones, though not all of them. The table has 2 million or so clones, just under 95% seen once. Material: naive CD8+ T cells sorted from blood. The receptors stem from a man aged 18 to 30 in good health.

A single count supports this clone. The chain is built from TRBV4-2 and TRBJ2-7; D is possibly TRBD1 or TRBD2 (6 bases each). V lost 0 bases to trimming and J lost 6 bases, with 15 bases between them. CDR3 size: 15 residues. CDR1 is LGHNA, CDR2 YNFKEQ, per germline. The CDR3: CASSQELGGGGEQYF. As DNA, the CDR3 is TGTGCCAGCAGCCAAGAATTAGGTGGAGGGGGCGAGCAGTACTTC.

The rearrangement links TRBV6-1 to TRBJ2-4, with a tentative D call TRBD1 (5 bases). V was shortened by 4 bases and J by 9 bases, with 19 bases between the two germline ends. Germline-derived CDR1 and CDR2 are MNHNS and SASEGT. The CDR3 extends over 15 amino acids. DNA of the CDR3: TGTGCCAGCAGTGCCGACAGTTCTCAGGGATTCATTCAGTACTTC. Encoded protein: CASSADSSQGFIQYF.

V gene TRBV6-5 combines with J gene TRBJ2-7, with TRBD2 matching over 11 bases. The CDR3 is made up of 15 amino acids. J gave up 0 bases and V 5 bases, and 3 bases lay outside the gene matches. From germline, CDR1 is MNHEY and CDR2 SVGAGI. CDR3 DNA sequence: TGTGCCAGCAGTGTGACTAGCGGGATCTCCTACGAGCAGTACTTC. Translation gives CASSVTSGISYEQYF.

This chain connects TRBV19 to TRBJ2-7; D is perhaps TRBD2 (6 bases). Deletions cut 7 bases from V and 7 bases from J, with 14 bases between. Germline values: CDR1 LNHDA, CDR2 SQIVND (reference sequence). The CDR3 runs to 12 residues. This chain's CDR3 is CASTAGTGEQYF. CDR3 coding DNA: TGTGCCAGTACGGCAGGGACTGGAGAGCAGTACTTC.

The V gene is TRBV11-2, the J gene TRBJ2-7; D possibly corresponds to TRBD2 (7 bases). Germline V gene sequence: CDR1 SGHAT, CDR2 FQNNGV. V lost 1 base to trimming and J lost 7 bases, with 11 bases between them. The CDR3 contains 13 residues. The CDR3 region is CASSLGTAGEQYF. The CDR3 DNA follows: TGTGCCAGCAGCTTAGGGACAGCGGGGGAGCAGTACTTC.

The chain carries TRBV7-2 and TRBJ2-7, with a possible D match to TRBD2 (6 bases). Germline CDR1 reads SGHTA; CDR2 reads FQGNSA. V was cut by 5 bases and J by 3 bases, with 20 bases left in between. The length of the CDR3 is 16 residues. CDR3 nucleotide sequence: TGTGCCAGCAGCGCTGGGACTCTGCAGGCCCTCTACGAGCAGTACTTC. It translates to CASSAGTLQALYEQYF. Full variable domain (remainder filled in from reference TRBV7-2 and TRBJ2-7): GAGVSQSPSNKVTEKGKDVELRCDPISGHTALYWYRQSLGQGLEFLIYFQGNSAPDKSGLPSDRFSAERTGGSVSTLTIQRTQQEDSAVYLCASSAGTLQALYEQYFGPGTRLTVT.

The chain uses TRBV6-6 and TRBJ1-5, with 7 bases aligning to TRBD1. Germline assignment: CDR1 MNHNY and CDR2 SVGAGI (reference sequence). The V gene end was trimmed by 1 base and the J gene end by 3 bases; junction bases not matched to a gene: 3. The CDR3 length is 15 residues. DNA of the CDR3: TGTGCCAGCAGTTACTACGGGACAGTCAATCAGCCCCAGCATTTT. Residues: CASSYYGTVNQPQHF.

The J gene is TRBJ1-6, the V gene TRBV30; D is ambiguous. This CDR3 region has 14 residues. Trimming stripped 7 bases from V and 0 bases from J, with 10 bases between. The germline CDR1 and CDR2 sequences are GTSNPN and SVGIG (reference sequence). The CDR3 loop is CASFEVSYNSPLHF. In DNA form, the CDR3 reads TGTGCCTCCTTCGAGGTCTCCTATAATTCACCCCTCCACTTT.

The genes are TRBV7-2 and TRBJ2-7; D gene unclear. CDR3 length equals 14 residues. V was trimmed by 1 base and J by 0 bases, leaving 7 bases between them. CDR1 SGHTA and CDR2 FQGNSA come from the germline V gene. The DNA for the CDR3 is TGTGCCAGCAGCTTAGATCCAGCCTCCTACGAGCAGTACTTC. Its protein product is CASSLDPASYEQYF. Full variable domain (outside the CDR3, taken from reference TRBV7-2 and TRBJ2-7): GAGVSQSPSNKVTEKGKDVELRCDPISGHTALYWYRQSLGQGLEFLIYFQGNSAPDKSGLPSDRFSAERTGGSVSTLTIQRTQQEDSAVYLCASSLDPASYEQYFGPGTRLTVT.

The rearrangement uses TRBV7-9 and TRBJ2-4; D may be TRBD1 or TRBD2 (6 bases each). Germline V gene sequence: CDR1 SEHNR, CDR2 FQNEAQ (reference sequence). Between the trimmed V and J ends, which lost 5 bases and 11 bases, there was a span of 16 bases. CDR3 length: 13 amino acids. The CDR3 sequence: CASSEEGHRFQYF. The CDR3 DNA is TGTGCCAGCAGCGAGGAGGGACACCGGTTTCAGTACTTC.

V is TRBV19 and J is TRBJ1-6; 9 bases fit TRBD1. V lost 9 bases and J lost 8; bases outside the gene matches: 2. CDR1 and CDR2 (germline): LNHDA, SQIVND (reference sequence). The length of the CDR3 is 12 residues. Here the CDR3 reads CASRDRDSPLHF. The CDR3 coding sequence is TGTGCCAGCCGGGACAGGGATTCACCCCTCCACTTT. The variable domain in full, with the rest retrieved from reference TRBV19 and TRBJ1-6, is DGGITQSPKYLFRKEGQNVTLSCEQNLNHDAMYWYRQDPGQGLRLIYYSQIVNDFQKGDIAEGYSVSREKKESFPLTVTSAQKNPTAFYLCASRDRDSPLHFGNGTRLTVT.

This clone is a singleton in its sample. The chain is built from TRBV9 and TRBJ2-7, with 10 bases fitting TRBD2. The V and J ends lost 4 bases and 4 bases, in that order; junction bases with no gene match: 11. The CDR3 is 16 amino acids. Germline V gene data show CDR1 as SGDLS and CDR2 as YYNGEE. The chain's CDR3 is CASSLYPGLASYEQYF. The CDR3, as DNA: TGTGCCAGCAGCTTATACCCGGGACTAGCGTCGTACGAGCAGTACTTC.

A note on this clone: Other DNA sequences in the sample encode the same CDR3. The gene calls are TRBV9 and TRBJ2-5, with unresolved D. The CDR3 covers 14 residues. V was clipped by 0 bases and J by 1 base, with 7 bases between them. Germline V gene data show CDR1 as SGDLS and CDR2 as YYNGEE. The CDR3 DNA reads TGTGCCAGCAGCGTAGAAGGTAGCCAAGAGACCCAGTACTTC. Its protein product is CASSVEGSQETQYF.

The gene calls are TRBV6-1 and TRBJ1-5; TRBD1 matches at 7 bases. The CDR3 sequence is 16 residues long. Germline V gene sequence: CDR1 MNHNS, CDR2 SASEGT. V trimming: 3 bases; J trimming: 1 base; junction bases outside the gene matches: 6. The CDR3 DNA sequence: TGTGCCAGCAGTGATACCGGGACAGTCAGCAATCAGCCCCAGCATTTT. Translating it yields CASSDTGTVSNQPQHF.

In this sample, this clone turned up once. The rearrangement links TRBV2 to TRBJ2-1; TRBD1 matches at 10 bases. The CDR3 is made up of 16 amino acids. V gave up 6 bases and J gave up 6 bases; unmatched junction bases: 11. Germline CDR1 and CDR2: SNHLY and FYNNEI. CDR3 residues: CASRGPGQGTINEQFF. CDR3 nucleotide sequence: TGTGCCAGCAGAGGACCGGGACAGGGGACTATCAATGAGCAGTTCTTC.

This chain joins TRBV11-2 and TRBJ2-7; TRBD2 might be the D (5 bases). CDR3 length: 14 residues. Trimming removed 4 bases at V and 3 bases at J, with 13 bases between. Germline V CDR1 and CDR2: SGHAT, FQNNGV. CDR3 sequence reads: CASSSFAGLYEQYF. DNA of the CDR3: TGTGCCAGCAGCTCATTTGCCGGACTCTACGAGCAGTACTTC.

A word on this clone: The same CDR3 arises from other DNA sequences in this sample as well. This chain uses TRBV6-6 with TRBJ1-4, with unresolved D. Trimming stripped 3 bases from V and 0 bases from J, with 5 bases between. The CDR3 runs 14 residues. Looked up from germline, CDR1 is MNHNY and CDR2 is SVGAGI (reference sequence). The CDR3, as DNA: TGTGCCAGCAGTTATACTGCAACTAATGAAAAACTGTTTTTT. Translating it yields CASSYTATNEKLFF.

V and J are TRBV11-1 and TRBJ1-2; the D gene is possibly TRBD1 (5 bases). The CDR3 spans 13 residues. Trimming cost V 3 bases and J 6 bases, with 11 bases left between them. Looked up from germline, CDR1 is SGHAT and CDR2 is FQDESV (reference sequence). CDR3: CASSFGGVDGYTF. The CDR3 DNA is TGTGCCAGCAGCTTCGGAGGGGTTGATGGCTACACCTTC. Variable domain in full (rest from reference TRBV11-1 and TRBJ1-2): EAEVAQSPRYKITEKSQAVAFWCDPISGHATLYWYRQILGQGPELLVQFQDESVVDDSQLPKDRFSAERLKGVDSTLKIQPAELGDSAMYLCASSFGGVDGYTFGSGTRLTVV.

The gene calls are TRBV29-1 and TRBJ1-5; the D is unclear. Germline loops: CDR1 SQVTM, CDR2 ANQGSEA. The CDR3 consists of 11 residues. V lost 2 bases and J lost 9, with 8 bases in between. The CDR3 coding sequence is TGCAGCGTTGAAATCCGTCGGCCCCAGCATTTT. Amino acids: CSVEIRRPQHF.

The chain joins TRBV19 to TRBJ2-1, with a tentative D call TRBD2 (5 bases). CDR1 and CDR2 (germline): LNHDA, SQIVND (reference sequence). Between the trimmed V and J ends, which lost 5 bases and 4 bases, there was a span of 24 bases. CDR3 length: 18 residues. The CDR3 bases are TGTGCCAGTAGTTCGGGGATTATGGACGGGAAGTTTTACAATGAGCAGTTCTTC. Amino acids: CASSSGIMDGKFYNEQFF.